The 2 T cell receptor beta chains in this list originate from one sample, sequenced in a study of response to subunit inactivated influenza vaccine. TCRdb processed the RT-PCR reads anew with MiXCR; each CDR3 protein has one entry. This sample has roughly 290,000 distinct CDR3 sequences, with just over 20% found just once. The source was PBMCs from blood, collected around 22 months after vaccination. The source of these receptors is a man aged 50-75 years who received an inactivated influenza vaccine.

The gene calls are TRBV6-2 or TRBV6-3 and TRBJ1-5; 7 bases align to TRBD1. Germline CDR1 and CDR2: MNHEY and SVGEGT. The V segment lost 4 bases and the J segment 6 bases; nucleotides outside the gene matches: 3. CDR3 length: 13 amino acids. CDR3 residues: CASSSGTVQPQHF. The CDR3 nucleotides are TGTGCCAGCAGTTCCGGGACAGTTCAGCCCCAGCATTTT.

CDR3 residues: CASSYSEQGVEAFF. Written as DNA, the CDR3 is TGTGCCAGCAGTTACTCGGAGCAGGGAGTTGAAGCTTTCTTT. This rearrangement joins TRBV6-2 or TRBV6-3 to TRBJ1-1; the D gene is possibly TRBD1 (5 bases). CDR3 size: 14 residues. Germline V lookup: CDR1 MNHEY, CDR2 SVGEGT. Trimming cost V 0 bases and J 7 bases, with 12 bases left between them.